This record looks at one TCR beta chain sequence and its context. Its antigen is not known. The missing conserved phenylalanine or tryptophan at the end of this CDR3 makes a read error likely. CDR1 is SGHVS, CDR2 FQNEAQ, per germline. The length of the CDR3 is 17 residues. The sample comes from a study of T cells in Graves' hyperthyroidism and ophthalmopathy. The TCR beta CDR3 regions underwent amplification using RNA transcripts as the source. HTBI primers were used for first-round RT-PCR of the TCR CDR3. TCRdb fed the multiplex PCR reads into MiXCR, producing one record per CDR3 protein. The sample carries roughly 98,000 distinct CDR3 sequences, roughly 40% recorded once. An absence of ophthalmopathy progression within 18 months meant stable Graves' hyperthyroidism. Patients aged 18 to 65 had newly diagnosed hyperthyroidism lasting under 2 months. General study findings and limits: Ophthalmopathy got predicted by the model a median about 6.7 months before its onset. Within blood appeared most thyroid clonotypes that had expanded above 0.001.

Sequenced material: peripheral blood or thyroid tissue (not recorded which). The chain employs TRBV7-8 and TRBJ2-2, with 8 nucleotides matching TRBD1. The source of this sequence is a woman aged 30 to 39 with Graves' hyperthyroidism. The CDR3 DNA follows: TGTGCCAGTAGCTCACATGTGGGGACAGGCTACACCGGGGAGCTGTTTTAT. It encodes CASSSHVGTGYTGELFY.